Following are 16 T cell receptor beta chains from one sample sequenced in a study of CD8 T cells in ankylosing spondylitis. Study results and caveats: A TCR beta motif of roughly 8 highly homologous variants appeared characteristic of ankylosing spondylitis blood.

TCRdb ran MiXCR on the 5' RACE reads and lists one entry per CDR3 protein. The sample has roughly 490,000 distinct CDR3 sequences; about 5% are singletons. These receptors have no identified antigens. Sequenced sample: blood, either unsorted or a sorted T cell fraction (not recorded which). The receptors originated from a male donor with ankylosing spondylitis.

The chain couples TRBV4-3 to TRBJ1-2, with D unclear. The CDR3 has 16 residues. Between the trimmed V and J ends, which lost 0 bases and 0 bases, there was a span of 11 bases. CDR1 is LGHNA and CDR2 is YSLEER in the germline V gene. DNA for the CDR3: TGCGCCAGCAGCCAAGATATCTGGAGTCCTAACTATGGCTACACCTTC. This codes for CASSQDIWSPNYGYTF.

This clonotype was observed at least ten times. V usage is TRBV4-3 and J usage is TRBJ2-1; 12 nucleotides align to TRBD2. Germline V gene data show CDR1 as LGHNA and CDR2 as YSLEER. The CDR3 length is 18 residues. The ends lost 3 bases at V and 7 bases at J; junction bases unmatched: 13. The chain's CDR3 is CASSQGGSGLAGTNEQFF. The CDR3 DNA sequence: TGCGCCAGCAGCCAGGGGGGGAGTGGACTAGCGGGAACTAATGAGCAGTTCTTC.

This clonotype was counted many times. The J gene is TRBJ1-1, the V gene TRBV20-1; D not resolved. V lost 0 bases, J lost 0 bases, and 11 bases lay in between. CDR1 and CDR2 from the germline V gene are DFQATT and SNEGSKA (reference sequence). The CDR3 runs to 15 residues. The CDR3 loop is CSARDLSWVNTEAFF. In nucleotides, the CDR3 is TGCAGTGCTAGAGATCTTTCGTGGGTGAACACTGAAGCTTTCTTT.

This clonotype was detected many times. This chain joins TRBV5-4 and TRBJ1-3; 8 bases match TRBD1. This CDR3 comprises 16 residues. Germline CDR1 is SGHNT and CDR2 is YYREEE (reference sequence). The J segment lost 2 bases and the V segment lost 1 base, leaving 5 bases of the junction unmatched. CDR3 nucleotide sequence: TGTGCCAGCAGCTTGATCGCGGACAGGGCTGGAAACACCATATATTTT. As protein: CASSLIADRAGNTIYF. Complete variable domain (other parts from reference TRBV5-4 and TRBJ1-3): ETGVTQSPTHLIKTRGQQVTLRCSSQSGHNTVSWYQQALGQGPQFIFQYYREEENGRGNFPPRFSGLQFPNYSSELNVNALELDDSALYLCASSLIADRAGNTIYFGEGSWLTVV.

This clonotype has ten or more counts. The chain recombines TRBV7-9 with TRBJ1-5; the D gene is possibly TRBD1 (5 bases). Trimming pared 0 bases from V and 0 bases from J, leaving 12 bases between. Per the germline V gene, CDR1 is SEHNR and CDR2 is FQNEAQ (reference sequence). The CDR3 totals 17 residues. CDR3 residues: CASSLAQGGASNQPQHF. The CDR3 nucleotides are TGTGCCAGCAGCTTAGCGCAGGGAGGAGCTAGCAATCAGCCCCAGCATTTT.

The chain couples TRBV2 to TRBJ2-1; 14 bases are shared with TRBD2. The length of the CDR3 is 18 residues. The germline CDR1 and CDR2 sequences are SNHLY and FYNNEI. V lost 2 bases, J lost 7 bases, and 10 bases stayed unmatched. For the CDR3, the DNA is TGTGCCAGCAGTGAAAGAAGCAGACTAGCGGGGGGGCGAAATGAGCAGTTCTTC. It is translated as CASSERSRLAGGRNEQFF.

The gene calls are TRBV20-1 and TRBJ2-7, with 8 bases matching TRBD2. CDR1 and CDR2 (germline): DFQATT, SNEGSKA (reference sequence). The CDR3 length is 15 residues. The CDR3 region has the DNA TGCTTCTGTAGCCCCATCGGGACTAGTCCCCACGAGCAGTACTTC. It translates to CFCSPIGTSPHEQYF.

This rearrangement joins TRBV18 to TRBJ2-3; TRBD1 is a possible D gene (5 bases). The V gene lost 3 bases and the J gene lost 4 bases, with 17 bases spanning the gap. Germline V gives CDR1 KGHSH, CDR2 LQKENI. This CDR3 region has 16 residues. CDR3 coding DNA: TGTGCCAGCTCACCTTTGTCAGGGATTTCCGCAGATACGCAGTATTTT. Translation gives CASSPLSGISADTQYF.

This clonotype was observed at least ten times. The rearrangement uses TRBV20-1 and TRBJ2-2; 8 nucleotides line up with TRBD1. There are 19 residues in the CDR3. V lost 1 base, J lost 2 bases, and 15 bases stayed unmatched. Germline CDR1 DFQATT, CDR2 SNEGSKA (reference sequence). The CDR3 protein is CSARAPPGRTGTNTGELFF. The CDR3 coding sequence is TGCAGTGCTAGAGCCCCACCCGGAAGGACAGGGACCAACACCGGGGAGCTGTTTTTT.

In its sample, this clonotype was seen a few times. The chain uses TRBV5-1 and TRBJ1-2, with 8 bases that match TRBD1. From germline, CDR1 is SGHRS and CDR2 YFSETQ. The ends lost 3 bases at V and 0 bases at J; junction bases unmatched: 10. The CDR3 is made up of 17 amino acids. Here the CDR3 DNA reads TGCGCCAGCAGCTCTTACCCGACAGGGGATACTAACTATGGCTACACCTTC. Translation gives CASSSYPTGDTNYGYTF.

With regard to this clonotype: Its ends do not fully match the called genes, so a read error is possible. This chain links TRBV5-8 with TRBJ2-4; D tentatively reads TRBD1 or TRBD2 (5 bases each). This CDR3 region has 16 residues. Germline values: CDR1 SGHTS, CDR2 YDEGEE. CDR3 sequence reads: CAISPGLRVAKNIQYF. CDR3 in DNA: TGTGCCATCAGCCCAGGACTCAGGGTAGCCAAAAACATTCAGTACTTC. The whole variable domain, filled in from reference TRBV5-8 and TRBJ2-4, reads EAGVTQSPTHLIKTRGQQATLRCSPISGHTSVYWYQQALGLGLQFLLWYDEGEERNRGNFPPRFSGRQFPNYSSELNVNALELEDSALYLCAISPGLRVAKNIQYFGAGTRLSVL.

In this sample, this clonotype turned up a few times. The genes are TRBV4-3 and TRBJ2-1, with no clear D. There are 17 residues in the CDR3. V dropped 0 bases and J dropped 7 bases, with 19 bases sitting between them. CDR1 is LGHNA, CDR2 YSLEER, per germline. The DNA of the CDR3 is TGCGCCAGCAGCCAAGATATAAGGGAAAGTTTCGGGAATGAGCAGTTCTTC. It translates to CASSQDIRESFGNEQFF.

This clonotype was counted a few times. The chain recombines TRBV25-1 with TRBJ2-2; 7 positions match TRBD2. From germline, CDR1 is MGHDK and CDR2 SYGVNS. V lost 1 base to trimming and J lost 4 bases; unmatched junction nucleotides: 9. The CDR3 sequence is 17 residues long. CDR3 bases: TGTGCCAGCAGTGAATGGGGGGGAGGGCTCGGCACCGGGGAGCTGTTTTTT. Protein: CASSEWGGGLGTGELFF.

This clonotype was seen ten or more times. V and J are TRBV29-1 and TRBJ2-1; 14 bases line up with TRBD2. CDR3 size: 13 residues. Germline V gene data show CDR1 as SQVTM and CDR2 as ANQGSEA. V was pared by 4 bases and J by 9 bases, with 2 bases of the junction left unmatched. CDR3 coding DNA: TGCAGCGTTGCCGGACTAGCGGGAGGTGAGCAGTTCTTC. Protein sequence: CSVAGLAGGEQFF.

This clonotype came up a few times. The chain uses TRBV18 and TRBJ2-1; TRBD1 agrees at 8 bases. The CDR3 runs 15 residues. Trimming at V came to 6 bases and at J to 3 bases, leaving 7 bases not matched to a gene. The V gene's germline CDR1 is KGHSH and CDR2 LQKENI. This CDR3 reads CASSPQGAVYNEQFF. CDR3 in DNA: TGTGCCAGCTCCCCTCAGGGGGCGGTCTACAATGAGCAGTTCTTC.

This clonotype appeared many times. The CDR3 bases are TGTGCCACCAGTGACTCTCGCCGTAGCGGGATCGTCTACAATGAGCAGTTCTTC. Translating gives CATSDSRRSGIVYNEQFF. The rearrangement joins TRBV24-1 to TRBJ2-1; 8 nucleotides match TRBD2. V lost 4 bases to trimming and J lost 3 bases; unmatched junction nucleotides: 13. The V gene's germline CDR1 is KGHDR and CDR2 SFDVKD. The CDR3 totals 18 residues.